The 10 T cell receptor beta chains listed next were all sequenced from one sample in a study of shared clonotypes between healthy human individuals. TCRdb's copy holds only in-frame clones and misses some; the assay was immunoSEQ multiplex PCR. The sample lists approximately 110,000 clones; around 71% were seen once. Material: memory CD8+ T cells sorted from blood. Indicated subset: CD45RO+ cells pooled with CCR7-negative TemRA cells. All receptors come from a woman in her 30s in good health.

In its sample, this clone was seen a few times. The CDR3 DNA sequence: TGTGCCTCCAATCCCCCGGCTCGGTACGAGCAGTACTTC. Its protein product is CASNPPARYEQYF. The chain joins TRBV2 to TRBJ2-7; D call uncertain. This CDR3 has 13 amino acids. V shed 11 bases and J shed 4 bases, with 18 bases lying between them. Germline assignment: CDR1 SNHLY and CDR2 FYNNEI.

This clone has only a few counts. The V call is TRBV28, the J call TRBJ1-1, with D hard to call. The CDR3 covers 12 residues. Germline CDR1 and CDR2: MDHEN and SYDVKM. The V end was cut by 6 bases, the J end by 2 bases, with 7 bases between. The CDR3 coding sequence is TGTGCCAGCAGGAGGGATAACACTGAAGCTTTCTTT. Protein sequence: CASRRDNTEAFF.

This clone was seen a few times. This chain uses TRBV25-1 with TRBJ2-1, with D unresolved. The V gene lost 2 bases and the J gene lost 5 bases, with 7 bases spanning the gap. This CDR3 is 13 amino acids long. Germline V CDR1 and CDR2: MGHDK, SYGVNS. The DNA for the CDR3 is TGTGCCAGCAGTGAAAACAGCAACAATGAGCAGTTCTTC. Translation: CASSENSNNEQFF.

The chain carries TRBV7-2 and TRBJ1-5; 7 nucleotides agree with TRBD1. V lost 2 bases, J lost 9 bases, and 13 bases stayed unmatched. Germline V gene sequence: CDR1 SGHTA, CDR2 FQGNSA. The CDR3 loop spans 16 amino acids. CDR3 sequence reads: CASSLWRGQQRGPQHF. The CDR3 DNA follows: TGTGCCAGCAGCTTATGGAGGGGGCAGCAACGGGGGCCCCAGCATTTT.

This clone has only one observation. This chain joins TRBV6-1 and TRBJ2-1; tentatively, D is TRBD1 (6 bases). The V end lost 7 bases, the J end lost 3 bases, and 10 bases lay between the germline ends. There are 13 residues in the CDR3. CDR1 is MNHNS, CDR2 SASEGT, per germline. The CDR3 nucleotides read TGTGCCAGCATCCGGGACAACTACAATGAGCAGTTCTTC. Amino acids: CASIRDNYNEQFF.

This CDR3 reads CASSAGGSSGLETQYF. CDR3 DNA sequence: TGTGCCAGCAGCGCAGGCGGGTCTAGTGGGTTGGAGACCCAGTACTTC. The chain combines TRBV4-2 with TRBJ2-5; D possibly corresponds to TRBD2 (5 bases). Per germline, CDR1 LGHNA and CDR2 YNFKEQ. Trimming shortened V by 5 bases and J by 5 bases, and 21 bases separated the two germline ends. The CDR3 is 16 residues long.

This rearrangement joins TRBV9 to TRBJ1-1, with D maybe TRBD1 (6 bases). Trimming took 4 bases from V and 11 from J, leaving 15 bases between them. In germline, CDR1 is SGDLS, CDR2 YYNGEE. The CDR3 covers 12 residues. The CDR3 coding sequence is TGTGCCAGCAGCCCGGAGGGGGGCCGGGCTTTCTTT. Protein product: CASSPEGGRAFF.

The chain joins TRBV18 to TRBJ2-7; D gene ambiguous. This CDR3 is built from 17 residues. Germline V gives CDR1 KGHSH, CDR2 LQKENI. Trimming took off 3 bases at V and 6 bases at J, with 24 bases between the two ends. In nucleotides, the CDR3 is TGTGCCAGCTCACCGTTGAAAGTGCAGATCGGACCCTCCGAGCAGTACTTC. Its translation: CASSPLKVQIGPSEQYF.

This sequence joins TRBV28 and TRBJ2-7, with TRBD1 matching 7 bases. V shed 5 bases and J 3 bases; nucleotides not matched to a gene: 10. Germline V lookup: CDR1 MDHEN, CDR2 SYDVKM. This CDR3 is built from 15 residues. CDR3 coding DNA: TGTGCCAGCAGTACACGGACAGGAATTTTCTACGAGCAGTACTTC. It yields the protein CASSTRTGIFYEQYF.

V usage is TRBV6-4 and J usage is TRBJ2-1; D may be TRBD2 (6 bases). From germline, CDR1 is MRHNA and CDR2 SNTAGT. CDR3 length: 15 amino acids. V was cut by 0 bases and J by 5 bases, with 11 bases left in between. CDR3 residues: CASSDSTSPHNEQFF. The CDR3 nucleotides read TGTGCCAGCAGTGACTCAACTAGCCCCCACAATGAGCAGTTCTTC.